These T cell receptor beta chains were read from a single sample in a study of shared clonotypes between healthy human individuals. Measured with immunoSEQ multiplex PCR; TCRdb has only the in-frame clones, and not every one. The sample includes some 660,000 clones, around 73% of them seen just once. What was sequenced was memory CD4+ T cells sorted from blood. The receptor set was obtained from a woman aged 30 to 39 in good health. The CDR3 runs from the conserved cysteine through the conserved F or W. A D gene is named only where the DNA matches it firmly. Rows may omit the clone size; those that give it use once, few, many or a size class.

>-|TRBJ2-6|-|TRBV7-8
CASSLRMVAGANVLTF
TGTGCCAGCAGCTTGCGAATGGTGGCTGGGGCCAACGTCCTGACTTTC
>-|TRBJ1-2|-|TRBV5-1
CASSDAQNNYYGYTF
TGCGCCAGCAGCGACGCACAGAACAACTACTATGGCTACACCTTC
>-|TRBJ2-3|TRBD2|TRBV6-6
CASSNGTSVSDTQYF
TGTGCCAGCAGTAACGGGACTAGCGTTTCAGATACGCAGTATTTT
>-|TRBJ1-3|-|TRBV19
CASSSLTGAGNTIYF
TGTGCCAGTAGTTCCTTAACAGGAGCTGGAAACACCATATATTTT
>-|TRBJ2-7|-|TRBV7-9
CASSPSPGYEQYF
TGTGCCAGCAGCCCCTCTCCGGGTTACGAGCAGTACTTC
>-|TRBJ2-7|-|TRBV27
CASSSPHLQGYEQYF
TGTGCCAGCAGTTCCCCCCACCTACAGGGATACGAGCAGTACTTC
>few|TRBJ2-2|-|TRBV30
CAYPGDANTGELFF
TGTGCCTATCCGGGGGACGCGAACACCGGGGAGCTGTTTTTT
>-|TRBJ2-6|-|TRBV19
CASTFGARSGANVLTF
TGTGCCTCTACGTTCGGGGCCCGCTCTGGGGCCAACGTCCTGACTTTC
>few|TRBJ2-1|TRBD2|TRBV25-1
CASSEGSGFAGVGNEQFF
TGTGCCAGCAGTGAAGGGTCTGGTTTCGCGGGAGTTGGCAATGAGCAGTTCTTC
>few|TRBJ2-1|TRBD2|TRBV19
CASSLAGGSSYNEQFF
TGTGCCAGTAGTCTGGCGGGGGGAAGCTCCTACAATGAGCAGTTCTTC
>-|TRBJ1-4|-|TRBV5-1
CASSPGWGDEKLFF
TGCGCCAGCAGCCCAGGATGGGGGGATGAAAAACTGTTTTTT
>-|TRBJ1-2|-|TRBV19
CASRDYRTADGYTF
TGTGCCAGTAGGGACTACCGGACAGCCGATGGCTACACCTTC
>-|TRBJ2-5|-|TRBV29-1
CSVNSGPGETQYF
TGCAGCGTTAACTCCGGTCCGGGAGAGACCCAGTACTTC
>once|TRBJ1-5|-|TRBV19
CASSRGLNQPQHF
TGTGCCAGTAGTCGGGGGCTGAATCAGCCCCAGCATTTT
>once|TRBJ1-1|TRBD1|TRBV5-1
CASSDQGEGTEAFF
TGCGCCAGCAGCGATCAGGGGGAGGGAACTGAAGCTTTCTTT
>-|TRBJ2-1|-|TRBV5-1
CASSLDRFDYNEQFF
TGCGCCAGCAGCTTGGACAGGTTTGACTACAATGAGCAGTTCTTC
>-|TRBJ2-7|TRBD1|TRBV5-1
CASSFYTGQLYEQYF
TGCGCCAGCAGCTTCTACACGGGACAGCTTTACGAGCAGTACTTC
>-|TRBJ1-4|-|TRBV7-8
CASSPSRTTNEKLFF
TGTGCCAGCAGCCCATCCAGAACAACTAATGAAAAACTGTTTTTT
>-|TRBJ2-3|-|TRBV5-1
CASSFGRASSTDTQYF
TGCGCCAGCAGCTTCGGGCGGGCATCTAGCACAGATACGCAGTATTTT
>-|TRBJ2-1|TRBD2|TRBV10-2
CASRRIAGDTYNEQFF
TGCGCCAGCAGAAGAATAGCGGGAGACACCTACAATGAGCAGTTCTTC
>-|TRBJ2-1|-|TRBV9
CASSVRGHDGQFF
TGTGCCAGCAGCGTTAGGGGACATGATGGGCAGTTCTTC
>-|TRBJ1-1|-|TRBV30
CAWRSVMNTEAFF
TGTGCCTGGAGATCGGTAATGAACACTGAAGCTTTCTTT
>few|TRBJ2-1|TRBD2|TRBV7-2
CASTQRERQFF
TGTGCCAGCACCCAGCGGGAAAGGCAGTTCTTC
>once|TRBJ2-7|-|TRBV10-2
CASSELQGLSPTEEYF
TGCGCCAGCAGTGAGCTCCAGGGGCTCTCACCTACGGAGGAGTACTTC
>-|TRBJ2-3|-|TRBV21-1
CASSGSGTSTDTQYF
TGTGCCAGCAGCGGTAGCGGGACTAGCACAGATACGCAGTATTTT
>few|TRBJ1-1|TRBD1|TRBV18
CASSPGTENTEAFF
TGTGCCAGCTCACCAGGGACAGAGAACACTGAAGCTTTCTTT
>-|TRBJ2-3|-|TRBV29-1
CSVVGPAQDTQYF
TGCAGCGTTGTAGGGCCGGCCCAAGATACGCAGTATTTT
>few|TRBJ1-2|-|TRBV28
CASSLLAGTNYGYTF
TGTGCCAGCAGTTTACTCGCCGGGACTAACTATGGCTACACCTTC
>-|TRBJ2-7|-|TRBV2
CASRRDAGDSYEQYF
TGTGCCAGCAGACGGGACGCCGGGGACTCCTACGAGCAGTACTTC
>-|TRBJ2-1|-|TRBV5-1
CASSTGGISYNEQFF
TGCGCCAGCAGCACTGGTGGGATATCCTACAATGAGCAGTTCTTC
>-|TRBJ2-5|-|TRBV11-2
CASSLVIQETQYF
TGTGCCAGCAGCTTAGTTATCCAAGAGACCCAGTACTTC
>-|TRBJ2-2|-|TRBV14
CASSQARAGDFAGELFF
TGTGCCAGCAGCCAAGCTAGGGCAGGGGATTTCGCCGGGGAGCTGTTTTTT
>few|TRBJ2-1|TRBD2|TRBV19
CASSMTSGSYNEQFF
TGTGCCAGTAGTATGACTAGCGGGAGCTACAATGAGCAGTTCTTC
>-|TRBJ1-1|-|TRBV2
CASSEAADLNTEAFF
TGTGCCAGCAGTGAAGCTGCCGACTTGAACACTGAAGCTTTCTTT
>once|TRBJ2-3|-|TRBV28
CASSLSGADTQYF
TGTGCCAGCAGTTTGAGCGGCGCAGATACGCAGTATTTT
>few|TRBJ1-3|-|TRBV4-1
CASSPNLTPGPLSGNTIYF
TGCGCCAGCAGCCCGAACCTAACTCCGGGCCCCCTGTCTGGAAACACCATATATTTT
>-|TRBJ2-5|-|TRBV4-1
CASSQGTVEGTQYF
TGCGCCAGCAGCCAAGGAACGGTAGAGGGGACCCAGTACTTC
>-|TRBJ2-5|TRBD2|TRBV15
CATSRRTSGIQETQYF
TGTGCCACCAGCCGCAGGACTAGCGGGATACAAGAGACCCAGTACTTC